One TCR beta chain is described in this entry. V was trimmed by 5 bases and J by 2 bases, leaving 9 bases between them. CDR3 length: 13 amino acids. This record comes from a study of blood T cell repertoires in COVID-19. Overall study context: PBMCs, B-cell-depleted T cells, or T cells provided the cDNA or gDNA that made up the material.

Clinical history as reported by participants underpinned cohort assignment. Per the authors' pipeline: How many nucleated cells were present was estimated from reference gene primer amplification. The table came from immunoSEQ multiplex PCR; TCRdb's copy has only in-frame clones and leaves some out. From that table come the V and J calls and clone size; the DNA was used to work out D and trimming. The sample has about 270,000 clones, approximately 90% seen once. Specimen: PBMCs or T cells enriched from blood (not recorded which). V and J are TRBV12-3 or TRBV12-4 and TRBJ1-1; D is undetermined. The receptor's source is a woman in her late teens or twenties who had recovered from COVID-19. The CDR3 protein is CASSLQTNTEAFF. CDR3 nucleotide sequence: TGTGCCAGCAGTCTTCAGACAAACACTGAAGCTTTCTTT.